Listed below are T cell receptor beta chains from one sample, sequenced in a study of ipilimumab plus nivolumab after autologous stem cell transplantation. This table comes from immunoSEQ multiplex PCR, and its TCRdb copy is limited to in-frame clones, with some not included. This table holds tens of thousands of clones, about 92% found once. This specimen was PBMCs, taken in a trial of ipilimumab plus nivolumab as post-transplant consolidation. All receptors derive from a male donor with multiple myeloma. The CDR3 runs from the conserved cysteine through the conserved F or W. A D gene is named only where the DNA matches it firmly. A clone size is listed for some rows: how often the clone was seen (once, few, many), or a class if it is expanded.

abundance | d_gene | j_gene | v_gene | CDR3aa | CDR3nt
NA | NA | TRBJ2-7 | TRBV7-8 | CASSSLWDSYEQYF | TGTGCCAGCAGCTCGCTATGGGACTCCTACGAGCAGTACTTC
NA | NA | TRBJ2-1 | TRBV19 | CASSIFRPAGNEQFF | TGTGCCAGTAGTATATTCCGGCCGGCGGGCAATGAGCAGTTCTTC
NA | TRBD1 | TRBJ1-6 | TRBV6-1 | CASSELGTGSNSPLHF | TGTGCCAGCAGTGAACTCGGGACAGGAAGTAATTCACCCCTCCACTTT
NA | NA | TRBJ2-1 | TRBV7-2 | CASSLVRSSYNEQFF | TGTGCCAGCAGCTTAGTACGGAGCTCCTACAATGAGCAGTTCTTC
NA | TRBD1 | TRBJ1-2 | TRBV6-5 | CASSSQAGGGYGYTF | TGTGCCAGCAGTTCCCAAGCAGGGGGCGGCTATGGCTACACCTTC
once | TRBD2 | TRBJ2-3 | TRBV18 | CASSLGLAGSTDTQYF | TGTGCCAGCTCACTGGGACTAGCGGGTAGCACAGATACGCAGTATTTT
once | TRBD2 | TRBJ2-3 | TRBV9 | CASSVVSSGGSDTQYF | TGTGCCAGCAGCGTAGTAAGTAGCGGGGGATCGGATACGCAGTATTTT
NA | TRBD2 | TRBJ2-1 | TRBV11-2 | CASSSGTSVNEQFF | TGTGCCAGCAGCTCCGGGACTAGCGTCAATGAGCAGTTCTTC
NA | NA | TRBJ1-4 | TRBV7-9 | CASSLALGEKLFF | TGTGCCAGCAGCTTAGCGCTAGGGGAAAAACTGTTTTTT
NA | TRBD2 | TRBJ2-5 | TRBV7-3 | CASSLIAGGIETQYF | TGTGCCAGCAGCCTCATAGCGGGGGGGATAGAGACCCAGTACTTC
few | TRBD2 | TRBJ2-1 | TRBV4-1 | CASSQPTSGSLNEQFF | TGCGCCAGCAGCCAACCTACTAGCGGGAGCCTAAATGAGCAGTTCTTC
NA | NA | TRBJ2-7 | TRBV9 | CASSVGATTEGEQYF | TGTGCCAGCAGCGTAGGTGCTACAACGGAGGGCGAGCAGTACTTC
once | NA | TRBJ1-1 | TRBV6-5 | CASSYKGTGAFF | TGTGCCAGCAGTTACAAAGGAACAGGCGCTTTCTTT
NA | NA | TRBJ1-1 | TRBV6-5 | CASSYTPGGNTEAFF | TGTGCCAGCAGTTACACACCGGGGGGGAACACTGAAGCTTTCTTT
NA | TRBD2 | TRBJ2-1 | TRBV29-1 | CSAAPLAGLVYNEQFF | TGCAGCGCCGCTCCTCTAGCGGGACTAGTCTACAATGAGCAGTTCTTC
NA | NA | TRBJ2-7 | TRBV5-1 | CASSGGASSYEQYF | TGCGCCAGCAGCGGCGGGGCCAGCTCCTACGAGCAGTACTTC
NA | TRBD1 | TRBJ2-1 | TRBV14 | CASSPTGGYYNEQFF | TGTGCCAGCAGCCCGACAGGGGGCTACTACAATGAGCAGTTCTTC
NA | NA | TRBJ1-5 | TRBV18 | CASSLTSGPYSNQPQHF | TGTGCCAGCTCACTAACCAGCGGCCCCTATAGCAATCAGCCCCAGCATTTT
NA | NA | TRBJ1-5 | TRBV19 | CASSMGGASNQPQHF | TGTGCCAGTAGTATGGGAGGGGCCAGCAATCAGCCCCAGCATTTT
NA | TRBD2 | TRBJ2-7 | TRBV7-2 | CASSAWGGQLDSSSYEQYF | TGTGCCAGCAGCGCTTGGGGGGGTCAGCTGGACTCGAGCTCCTACGAGCAGTACTTC
NA | NA | TRBJ2-7 | TRBV14 | CASSPQGITLEQYF | TGTGCCAGCAGCCCACAGGGAATAACTCTCGAGCAGTACTTC
NA | TRBD2 | TRBJ2-4 | TRBV10-1 | CASRTSVWYF | TGCGCCAGCAGGACTAGCGTCTGGTACTTC
NA | TRBD2 | TRBJ2-7 | TRBV29-1 | CSVNYYVAGSYEQYF | TGCAGCGTTAACTATTACGTAGCGGGGTCCTACGAGCAGTACTTC
NA | NA | TRBJ1-1 | TRBV5-6 | CASSFPEVQVYTEAFF | TGTGCCAGCAGCTTCCCTGAAGTCCAGGTATACACTGAAGCTTTCTTT
NA | NA | TRBJ2-5 | TRBV15 | CATSRQKTGGQETQYF | TGTGCCACCAGCAGACAGAAGACAGGTGGACAAGAGACCCAGTACTTC
once | TRBD2 | TRBJ2-1 | TRBV2 | CASSVWRGGFEGNEQFF | TGTGCCAGCAGTGTATGGCGGGGGGGCTTCGAAGGTAATGAGCAGTTCTTC
NA | NA | TRBJ2-7 | TRBV9 | CASSGHPYEQYF | TGTGCCAGCAGCGGCCACCCCTACGAGCAGTACTTC
NA | NA | TRBJ2-7 | TRBV6-5 | CAVQGRWGYEQYF | TGTGCCGTTCAGGGCAGGTGGGGTTACGAGCAGTACTTC
NA | TRBD1 | TRBJ1-5 | TRBV19 | CASSPGDRPPYQPQHF | TGTGCCAGTTCCCCGGGGGACAGACCTCCTTATCAGCCCCAGCATTTT
NA | NA | TRBJ2-7 | TRBV19 | CASSQSGSYEQYF | TGTGCCAGTAGTCAGTCAGGGTCCTACGAGCAGTACTTC
NA | NA | TRBJ2-3 | TRBV10-1 | CASSESTEGRRGDTQYF | TGCGCCAGCAGTGAGTCGACGGAAGGGCGGCGAGGGGATACGCAGTATTTT
NA | NA | TRBJ2-5 | TRBV11-1 | CASSLGGFALQETQYF | TGTGCCAGCAGCTTAGGGGGCTTTGCGCTCCAAGAGACCCAGTACTTC
NA | TRBD2 | TRBJ2-7 | TRBV7-2 | CASSSGLVGGREYF | TGTGCCAGCAGCTCAGGACTAGTCGGGGGTCGGGAGTACTTC
NA | TRBD2 | TRBJ2-1 | TRBV7-7 | CASSSSAGGRDEQFF | TGTGCCAGCAGCTCGTCAGCGGGAGGGAGGGATGAGCAGTTCTTC
NA | NA | TRBJ2-7 | TRBV5-5 | CASSYSGEEQYF | TGTGCCAGCAGCTATTCAGGGGAGGAGCAGTACTTC
once | TRBD1 | TRBJ1-1 | TRBV14 | CASRPGTGGFRTMNTEAFF | TGTGCCAGCAGACCCGGGACAGGGGGCTTCCGGACCATGAACACTGAAGCTTTCTTT
few | NA | TRBJ2-2 | TRBV7-2 | CASSSQGSTGELFF | TGTGCCAGCAGCTCACAGGGTAGCACCGGGGAGCTGTTTTTT
once | NA | TRBJ2-7 | TRBV7-6 | CASSLVPEAYEQYF | TGTGCCAGCAGCTTAGTGCCGGAAGCCTACGAGCAGTACTTC
NA | NA | TRBJ2-3 | TRBV28 | CASSPGGAGGDTQYF | TGTGCCAGCAGTCCAGGGGGCGCGGGGGGAGATACGCAGTATTTT
NA | TRBD2 | TRBJ2-7 | TRBV14 | CASSQDQIAGRYEQYF | TGTGCCAGCAGCCAAGATCAAATAGCGGGAAGGTACGAGCAGTACTTC
NA | TRBD2 | TRBJ2-3 | TRBV7-3 | CASSLRAGGSTDTQYF | TGTGCCAGCAGCTTACGAGCGGGGGGGAGCACAGATACGCAGTATTTT
once | NA | TRBJ2-3 | TRBV13 | CVSSLGGLESDTQYF | TGTGTCAGCAGTCTAGGAGGACTGGAATCAGATACGCAGTATTTT
NA | TRBD1 | TRBJ1-5 | TRBV28 | CASSLGAGGSNQPQHF | TGTGCCAGCAGTTTAGGGGCAGGGGGAAGCAATCAGCCCCAGCATTTT
NA | TRBD1 | TRBJ2-3 | TRBV5-4 | CASSSRSQGARTDTQYF | TGTGCCAGCAGCTCCCGCTCCCAGGGGGCGCGAACAGATACGCAGTATTTT
NA | TRBD1 | TRBJ1-6 | TRBV30 | CAWGDRGDSPLHF | TGTGCCTGGGGGGACAGGGGCGATTCACCCCTCCACTTT
NA | TRBD1 | TRBJ1-1 | TRBV6-1 | CASTRGHLNTEAFF | TGTGCCAGCACCAGGGGGCACCTGAACACTGAAGCTTTCTTT
once | NA | TRBJ1-2 | TRBV6-5 | CASSYSGGYGYTF | TGTGCCAGCAGTTACTCAGGGGGGTATGGCTACACCTTC
NA | NA | TRBJ2-1 | TRBV29-1 | CSTGRAGLHNEQFF | TGCAGCACCGGACGGGCAGGGCTCCACAATGAGCAGTTCTTC